Each of the 14 T cell receptor beta chains below was sequenced from the same sample in a study of PD-1 blockade in mismatch repair-deficient tumors. The repertoire was sequenced with immunoSEQ multiplex PCR; TCRdb's copy has only in-frame clones and lacks some. This sample has 130,000 or so clones, with around 87% found just once. The sample consisted of peripheral blood, taken 44 weeks after starting pembrolizumab. The receptors originated from an adult with mismatch repair-deficient cancer.

The rearrangement links TRBV4-3 to TRBJ2-7, with 11 positions matching TRBD1. V trimming: 3 bases; J trimming: 0 bases; junction bases outside the gene matches: 1. The CDR3 loop spans 15 amino acids. Looked up from germline, CDR1 is LGHNA and CDR2 is YSLEER. In nucleotides, the CDR3 is TGCGCCAGCAGCCACGGGACAGGGGGCTCCTACGAGCAGTACTTC. This sequence encodes CASSHGTGGSYEQYF.

The chain employs TRBV19 and TRBJ2-5, with 7 bases that match TRBD1. CDR1 LNHDA and CDR2 SQIVND come from the germline V gene (reference sequence). Germline trimming cut 6 bases from V and 3 bases from J; bases unmatched to any gene: 7. The CDR3 loop spans 14 amino acids. CDR3 sequence (DNA): TGTGCCAGTAGGGCCCGGGACAGAAAAGAGACCCAGTACTTC. This sequence encodes CASRARDRKETQYF. Complete variable domain (other parts from reference TRBV19 and TRBJ2-5): DGGITQSPKYLFRKEGQNVTLSCEQNLNHDAMYWYRQDPGQGLRLIYYSQIVNDFQKGDIAEGYSVSREKKESFPLTVTSAQKNPTAFYLCASRARDRKETQYFGPGTRLLVL.

This clone was detected only once. The chain links TRBV10-2 to TRBJ2-5; 9 bases are a match to TRBD1. CDR3 length: 16 residues. With V trimmed by 7 bases and J by 1 base, 10 bases remained unmatched. Germline V gene data show CDR1 as WSHSY and CDR2 as SAAADI. CDR3 bases: TGCGCCAGCAATCCAATACCGGGACAGGGCCAAGAGACCCAGTACTTC. It encodes CASNPIPGQGQETQYF.

V is TRBV7-6 and J is TRBJ2-3, with D maybe TRBD2 (6 bases). The germline V gene has CDR1 SGHVS and CDR2 FNYEAQ. V shed 6 bases and J shed 0 bases, with 10 bases lying between them. This CDR3 comprises 14 residues. CDR3: CASRGSGSTDTQYF. CDR3 DNA sequence: TGTGCCAGCAGGGGAAGCGGGAGCACAGATACGCAGTATTTT.

Only one count was recorded for this clone. The rearrangement joins TRBV30 to TRBJ2-3, with D perhaps TRBD2 (6 bases). The CDR3 spans 13 residues. V gave up 3 bases and J gave up 0 bases, with 7 bases separating them. CDR1 and CDR2 (germline): GTSNPN, SVGIG (reference sequence). As DNA, the CDR3 is TGTGCCTGGAGGGGGACTAGCACAGATACGCAGTATTTT. Translation: CAWRGTSTDTQYF.

The rearrangement uses TRBV13 and TRBJ2-7; 11 nucleotides agree with TRBD1. CDR3 length: 15 amino acids. V dropped 3 bases and J dropped 4; count of bases not matched to a gene: 5. From germline, CDR1 is PRHDT and CDR2 FYEKMQ (reference sequence). CDR3 DNA sequence: TGTGCCAGCAGCTTCGGACAGGGGGCTGCGTACGAGCAGTACTTC. This gives the protein CASSFGQGAAYEQYF.

The chain combines TRBV2 with TRBJ2-7, with a possible D match to TRBD1 (6 bases). This CDR3 contains 13 residues. Germline CDR1 and CDR2: SNHLY and FYNNEI. Trimming pared 5 bases from V and 6 bases from J, leaving 14 bases between. CDR3 region: CASSTQGRAEQYF. CDR3 bases: TGTGCCAGCAGTACACAGGGTCGGGCCGAGCAGTACTTC. The variable domain in full, completed from reference TRBV2 and TRBJ2-7, reads EPEVTQTPSHQVTQMGQEVILRCVPISNHLYFYWYRQILGQKVEFLVSFYNNEISEKSEIFDDQFSVERPDGSNFTLKIRSTKLEDSAMYFCASSTQGRAEQYFGPGTRLTVT.

With respect to this clone: Other DNA sequences in the same sample also yield this CDR3. The gene calls are TRBV5-1 and TRBJ2-5; D unresolved. CDR1 and CDR2 from the germline V gene are SGHRS and YFSETQ. This CDR3 comprises 13 residues. V gave up 0 bases and J gave up 5 bases, with 8 bases separating them. CDR3 loop: CASSLGTGETQYF. Here the CDR3 DNA reads TGCGCCAGCAGCTTGGGAACGGGCGAGACCCAGTACTTC. The complete variable domain, with remaining parts taken from reference TRBV5-1 and TRBJ2-5, reads KAGVTQTPRYLIKTRGQQVTLSCSPISGHRSVSWYQQTPGQGLQFLFEYFSETQRNKGNFPGRFSGRQFSNSRSEMNVSTLELGDSALYLCASSLGTGETQYFGPGTRLLVL.

This chain links TRBV9 with TRBJ2-7, with 11 bases aligning to TRBD2. V shed 3 bases and J 7 bases; nucleotides not matched to a gene: 3. Looked up from germline, CDR1 is SGDLS and CDR2 is YYNGEE. The CDR3 is made up of 13 amino acids. The CDR3 loop is CASSALAGDEQYF. Written as DNA, the CDR3 is TGTGCCAGCAGCGCACTAGCGGGAGATGAGCAGTACTTC.

The rearrangement uses TRBV19 and TRBJ2-7; 7 nucleotides align to TRBD2. V shed 4 bases and J 3 bases; nucleotides not matched to a gene: 9. This CDR3 is built from 15 residues. Germline CDR1 LNHDA, CDR2 SQIVND (reference sequence). The CDR3 DNA sequence: TGTGCCAGTAGTACTCAAAGCGGGGTTTTCTACGAGCAGTACTTC. Amino acid sequence: CASSTQSGVFYEQYF.

The chain employs TRBV27 and TRBJ2-6; unclear D gene. The CDR3 sequence is 16 residues long. Germline assignment: CDR1 MNHEY and CDR2 SMNVEV (reference sequence). V lost 0 bases and J lost 1, with 7 bases in between. The CDR3 DNA is TGTGCCAGCAGTTTATCGGTGGGGTCTGGGGCCAACGTCCTGACTTTC. Translated, it gives CASSLSVGSGANVLTF.

The chain carries TRBV2 and TRBJ2-5; maybe TRBD2 (5 bases). V shed 2 bases and J shed 9 bases, with 16 bases lying between them. This CDR3 has 14 amino acids. Per the germline V gene, CDR1 is SNHLY and CDR2 is FYNNEI. CDR3 loop: CASSERSRPGAQYF. For the CDR3, the DNA is TGTGCCAGCAGTGAAAGATCACGCCCCGGGGCCCAGTACTTC.

The genes are TRBV4-2 and TRBJ2-1; D is ambiguous. This CDR3 spans 14 amino acids. Trimming pared 3 bases from V and 5 bases from J, leaving 11 bases between. Germline V gene lookup returns CDR1 LGHNA and CDR2 YNFKEQ. CDR3: CASSHPDRHNEQFF. The CDR3 nucleotides are TGTGCCAGCAGCCACCCGGACCGCCACAATGAGCAGTTCTTC.

Here the CDR3 DNA reads TGTGCCAGCAGTTCGGGGGAGGGTATAATATCCTACAATGAGCAGTTCTTC. It encodes CASSSGEGIISYNEQFF. The rearrangement uses TRBV2 and TRBJ2-1, with 7 bases identical to TRBD2. The CDR3 runs 17 residues. The germline V gene has CDR1 SNHLY and CDR2 FYNNEI. V dropped 5 bases and J dropped 1; count of bases not matched to a gene: 11. The variable domain in full, completed from reference TRBV2 and TRBJ2-1, reads EPEVTQTPSHQVTQMGQEVILRCVPISNHLYFYWYRQILGQKVEFLVSFYNNEISEKSEIFDDQFSVERPDGSNFTLKIRSTKLEDSAMYFCASSSGEGIISYNEQFFGPGTRLTVL.